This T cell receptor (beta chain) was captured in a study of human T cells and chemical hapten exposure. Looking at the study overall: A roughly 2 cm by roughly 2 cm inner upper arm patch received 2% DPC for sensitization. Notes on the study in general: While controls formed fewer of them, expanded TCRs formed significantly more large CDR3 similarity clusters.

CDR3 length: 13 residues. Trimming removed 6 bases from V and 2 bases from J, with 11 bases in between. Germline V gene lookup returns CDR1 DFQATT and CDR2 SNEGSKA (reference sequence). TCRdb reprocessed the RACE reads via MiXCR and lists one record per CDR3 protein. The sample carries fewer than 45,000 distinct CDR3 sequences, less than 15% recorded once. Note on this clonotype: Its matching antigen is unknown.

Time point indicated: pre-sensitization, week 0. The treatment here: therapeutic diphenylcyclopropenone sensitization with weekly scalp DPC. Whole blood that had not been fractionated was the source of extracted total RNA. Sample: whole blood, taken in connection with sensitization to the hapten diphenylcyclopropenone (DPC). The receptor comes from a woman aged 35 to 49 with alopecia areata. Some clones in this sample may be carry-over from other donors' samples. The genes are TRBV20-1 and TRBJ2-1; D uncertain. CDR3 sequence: CSAHTIPYNEQFF. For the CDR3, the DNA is TGCAGTGCCCACACGATACCCTACAATGAGCAGTTCTTC.